These 24 T cell receptor beta chains originate from one sample sequenced in a study of response to subunit inactivated influenza vaccine. MiXCR was run by TCRdb on the RT-PCR reads, yielding one entry per CDR3 protein. The top ten hold 10% to 15% of the sample, which has more than 450,000 distinct CDR3 sequences, approximately 7.6% seen once. The sample in question was PBMCs from blood, obtained less than 25 months after vaccination. The receptors were sampled from a man between 50 and 75 years old who received an inactivated influenza vaccine.

This clonotype has at least ten counts. The gene calls are TRBV4-2 and TRBJ1-1, with TRBD1 matching over 9 bases. Germline V gene data show CDR1 as LGHNA and CDR2 as YNFKEQ. V lost 2 bases and J lost 5; bases outside the gene matches: 3. The length of the CDR3 is 14 residues. This CDR3 reads CASSQRQGGTEAFF. The CDR3 DNA follows: TGTGCCAGCAGCCAAAGACAGGGGGGGACTGAAGCTTTCTTT.

In this sample, this clonotype turned up many times. The chain combines TRBV5-5 with TRBJ1-3; the D gene is possibly TRBD1 (6 bases). The CDR3 contains 16 residues. CDR1 and CDR2 from the germline V gene are SGHKS and YYEKEE (reference sequence). V lost 0 bases, J lost 0 bases, and 10 bases lay in between. The CDR3 region has the DNA TGTGCCAGCAGCTTGGACAGGGCTTTCTCTGGAAACACCATATATTTT. Amino acid sequence: CASSLDRAFSGNTIYF.

This clonotype has ten or more counts. This chain uses TRBV10-3 with TRBJ1-5, with 11 bases lining up with TRBD1. V was clipped by 10 bases and J by 6 bases; unmatched bases: 5. The CDR3 covers 13 residues. CDR1 ENHRY and CDR2 SYGVKD come from the germline V gene. The CDR3 sequence: CASGTGGSQPQHF. DNA for the CDR3: TGTGCCAGCGGGACAGGGGGAAGTCAGCCCCAGCATTTT.

This clonotype has only a few counts. The chain carries TRBV7-9 and TRBJ1-2; 7 positions match TRBD1. The V gene's germline CDR1 is SEHNR and CDR2 FQNEAQ (reference sequence). The ends lost 5 bases at V and 4 bases at J; junction bases unmatched: 10. CDR3 length: 15 amino acids. The CDR3 region has the DNA TGTGCCAGCAGCCCAAACAGGGGACGCGGCTATGGCTACACCTTC. Amino acids: CASSPNRGRGYGYTF.

This clonotype was seen repeatedly, ten times or more. The CDR3 DNA sequence: TGTGCCAGCAGCTTAGTCGCGTATGGCTACACCTTC. Its translation: CASSLVAYGYTF. V usage is TRBV7-9 and J usage is TRBJ1-2; D is uncertain. V gave up 1 base and J gave up 5 bases, with 5 bases separating them. Per germline, CDR1 SEHNR and CDR2 FQNEAQ (reference sequence). This CDR3 is built from 12 residues.

This clonotype occurred a few times. This sequence joins TRBV10-3 and TRBJ2-1; 10 nucleotides align to TRBD1. Germline CDR1 and CDR2: ENHRY and SYGVKD. The CDR3 is made up of 16 amino acids. J gave up 5 bases and V 4 bases, and 8 bases lay outside the gene matches. CDR3 amino acids: CAISGSTGGWNNEQFF. Written as DNA, the CDR3 is TGTGCCATCAGTGGATCGACAGGGGGCTGGAACAATGAGCAGTTCTTC.

This clonotype was seen only a few times. CDR3 residues: CASSSIGGQLNTDTQYF. CDR3 DNA sequence: TGTGCCAGCAGCTCGATAGGGGGACAGCTTAACACAGATACGCAGTATTTT. This chain joins TRBV7-2 and TRBJ2-3; 7 nucleotides match TRBD1. The CDR3 length is 17 residues. CDR1 and CDR2 (germline): SGHTA, FQGNSA. The V segment lost 4 bases and the J segment 2 bases; nucleotides outside the gene matches: 12.

The rearrangement uses TRBV4-1 and TRBJ2-3; D not certain. This CDR3 region has 14 residues. V gave up 0 bases and J gave up 3 bases, with 7 bases separating them. The V gene's germline CDR1 is MGHRA and CDR2 YSYEKL. The CDR3 here is CASSQEGRTDTQYF. The CDR3 region has the DNA TGCGCCAGCAGCCAAGAAGGCAGAACAGATACGCAGTATTTT.

This clonotype was recorded a few times. V usage is TRBV6-1 and J usage is TRBJ2-2; D is unresolved. The CDR3 length is 13 residues. Germline CDR1 and CDR2: MNHNS and SASEGT. The V end was cut by 7 bases, the J end by 2 bases, with 8 bases between. CDR3 nucleotides: TGTGCCAGCATTGACACCAACACCGGGGAGCTGTTTTTT. Residues: CASIDTNTGELFF.

This chain links TRBV5-1 with TRBJ2-6; 9 nucleotides align to TRBD1. After removal of 4 bases from V and 2 bases from J, the junction contained 4 bases not matched to a gene. CDR3 size: 16 residues. Germline values: CDR1 SGHRS, CDR2 YFSETQ. The CDR3 here is CASSAGQGTGANVLTF. For the CDR3, the DNA is TGCGCCAGCAGCGCCGGACAGGGGACTGGGGCCAACGTCCTGACTTTC.

This clonotype was detected many times. The V and J genes are TRBV29-1 and TRBJ2-3; possibly TRBD1 for D (6 bases). Trimming removed 6 bases from V and 2 bases from J, with 12 bases in between. Germline CDR1 SQVTM, CDR2 ANQGSEA. CDR3 length: 13 residues. This CDR3 is CSVSGQTTDTQYF. CDR3 bases: TGCAGCGTCTCCGGACAGACCACAGATACGCAGTATTTT.

Ten or more counts support this clonotype. The chain carries TRBV29-1 and TRBJ1-1, with unresolved D. Germline V gives CDR1 SQVTM, CDR2 ANQGSEA. Trimming took 5 bases from V and 3 from J, leaving 7 bases between them. This CDR3 spans 11 amino acids. For the CDR3, the DNA is TGCAGCGTTTTTCGGGACACTGAAGCTTTCTTT. This gives the protein CSVFRDTEAFF.

The chain recombines TRBV6-5 with TRBJ1-1, with unresolved D. The CDR3 extends over 16 amino acids. Germline V gene sequence: CDR1 MNHEY, CDR2 SVGAGI. V was cut by 0 bases and J by 0 bases, with 11 bases left in between. In nucleotides, the CDR3 is TGTGCCAGCAGTTACTCAATACTTGGAATGAACACTGAAGCTTTCTTT. Translation: CASSYSILGMNTEAFF.

This clonotype was observed at least ten times. The chain joins TRBV12-3 or TRBV12-4 to TRBJ2-5, with 8 bases aligning to TRBD2. This CDR3 spans 16 amino acids. The V gene end was trimmed by 6 bases and the J gene end by 6 bases; junction bases not matched to a gene: 15. CDR3: CASSGEATSGGKTQYF. The CDR3 DNA follows: TGTGCCAGCAGCGGAGAGGCCACTAGCGGTGGAAAGACCCAGTACTTC.

This clonotype was observed a handful of times. V and J are TRBV9 and TRBJ2-6, with unresolved D. The CDR3 consists of 15 residues. Trimming took 0 bases from V and 1 from J, leaving 5 bases between them. Germline V gene sequence: CDR1 SGDLS, CDR2 YYNGEE. CDR3 loop: CASSVEGSGANVLTF. The CDR3 DNA reads as TGTGCCAGCAGCGTAGAAGGGTCTGGGGCCAACGTCCTGACTTTC.

This clonotype showed up many times. This chain uses TRBV2 with TRBJ1-3; no reliable D call. CDR1 is SNHLY and CDR2 is FYNNEI in the germline V gene. CDR3 length equals 14 residues. Trimming pared 6 bases from V and 0 bases from J, leaving 9 bases between. CDR3 nucleotide sequence: TGTGCCAGCAGAGTCGAGAACTCTGGAAACACCATATATTTT. Translation gives CASRVENSGNTIYF.

V and J are TRBV29-1 and TRBJ2-3, with D perhaps being TRBD1 or TRBD2 (6 bases each). Looked up from germline, CDR1 is SQVTM and CDR2 is ANQGSEA. This CDR3 contains 15 residues. Trimming took 3 bases from V and 3 from J, leaving 16 bases between them. The CDR3 DNA is TGCAGCGTTGACGGGAGCAAGGGACATACAGATACGCAGTATTTT. Protein product: CSVDGSKGHTDTQYF.

The sample holds a few counts of this clonotype. CDR3 bases: TGTGCCAGCAGCCCTCTCCCTGGCTACGAGCAGTACTTC. Its translation: CASSPLPGYEQYF. The V and J genes are TRBV12-3 or TRBV12-4 and TRBJ2-7; no firm D call. The CDR3 contains 13 residues. V was clipped by 6 bases and J by 3 bases, with 12 bases between them.

For this clonotype: Compared with germline, one end of the junction differs, possibly owing to a read error. V usage is TRBV7-7 and J usage is TRBJ2-5; a possible D gene is TRBD2 (6 bases). This CDR3 contains 14 residues. Germline CDR1 and CDR2: SSHAT and FNYEAQ (reference sequence). This CDR3 is CVSSRVGGWETQYF. The CDR3 nucleotides are TGTGTCAGCAGCCGAGTTGGAGGGTGGGAGACCCAGTACTTC.

The rearrangement joins TRBV9 to TRBJ1-1, with a possible D match to TRBD1 (5 bases). V was trimmed by 3 bases and J by 2 bases, leaving 14 bases between them. Germline V gene sequence: CDR1 SGDLS, CDR2 YYNGEE. The CDR3 totals 15 residues. The CDR3 loop is CASSAGQGSNTEAFF. In DNA, the CDR3 is TGTGCCAGCAGCGCAGGGCAAGGGAGCAACACTGAAGCTTTCTTT.

The chain recombines TRBV10-3 with TRBJ1-2, with D hard to call. CDR1 is ENHRY, CDR2 SYGVKD, per germline. The CDR3 spans 13 residues. Deletions cut 3 bases from V and 4 bases from J, with 9 bases between. CDR3 sequence (DNA): TGTGCCATCAGTGAAGGGTTTGGCTATGGCTACACCTTC. Residues: CAISEGFGYGYTF.

This clonotype came up a few times. The rearrangement uses TRBV29-1 and TRBJ2-1; D could derive from TRBD1 or TRBD2 (6 bases each). Germline loops: CDR1 SQVTM, CDR2 ANQGSEA. The CDR3 length is 14 residues. V was cut by 6 bases and J by 9 bases, with 21 bases left in between. The CDR3 here is CSVIQPRGRSEQFF. The CDR3 DNA reads TGCAGCGTGATCCAACCCCGGGGGCGGAGTGAGCAGTTCTTC.

This rearrangement joins TRBV5-6 to TRBJ1-6; TRBD1 is a possible D gene (5 bases). CDR3 size: 13 residues. Germline CDR1 and CDR2: SGHDT and YYEEEE. Trimming took 2 bases from V and 9 from J, leaving 9 bases between them. The CDR3 DNA is TGTGCCAGCAGCTTCAGGGTAGGTTCACCCCTCCACTTT. Translation gives CASSFRVGSPLHF.

For this clonotype: This may be a read error: a much more frequent sequence differs by one nucleotide. The chain employs TRBV29-1 and TRBJ2-1, with D maybe TRBD2 (5 bases). CDR1 and CDR2 (germline): SQVTM, ANQGSEA. The CDR3 runs to 14 residues. CDR3 sequence reads: CSVEDAGSYNEQIF. CDR3 in DNA: TGCAGCGTTGAAGATGCGGGTTCCTACAATGAGCAGATCTTC.